The T cell receptor beta chain under discussion was sequenced for a study of blood T cell repertoires in COVID-19. Whole-study context: Samples taken during acute and convalescent COVID-19 were collected in the United States, Italy and Spain. The analysed material was cDNA or gDNA that came from T cells, B-cell-depleted T cells, or PBMCs.

There are a few counts of this clone. As processed by the authors: Amplification with reference gene primers provided the estimates of nucleated cell counts. Repertoires were generated with immunoSEQ multiplex PCR, while TCRdb's copy carries only in-frame clones and drops some. That table is the source of V, J and clone size, and D and trimming were worked out from the DNA. Of over 200,000 clones in the sample, roughly nine tenths were seen once. The CDR3 consists of 16 residues. From germline, CDR1 is MNHNS and CDR2 SASEGT. V was trimmed by 4 bases and J by 5 bases, leaving 19 bases between them. Clinical history as reported by participants underpinned cohort assignment.

The chain employs TRBV6-1 and TRBJ2-3; tentative D call: TRBD1 (5 bases). The source of this sequence is a woman under 40 with acute COVID-19. Specimen: PBMCs or T cells enriched from blood (not recorded which). The CDR3 DNA sequence: TGTGCCAGCAGTGCCGACAGAGCCCTAGGCGGAGATACGCAGTATTTT. Amino acids: CASSADRALGGDTQYF.